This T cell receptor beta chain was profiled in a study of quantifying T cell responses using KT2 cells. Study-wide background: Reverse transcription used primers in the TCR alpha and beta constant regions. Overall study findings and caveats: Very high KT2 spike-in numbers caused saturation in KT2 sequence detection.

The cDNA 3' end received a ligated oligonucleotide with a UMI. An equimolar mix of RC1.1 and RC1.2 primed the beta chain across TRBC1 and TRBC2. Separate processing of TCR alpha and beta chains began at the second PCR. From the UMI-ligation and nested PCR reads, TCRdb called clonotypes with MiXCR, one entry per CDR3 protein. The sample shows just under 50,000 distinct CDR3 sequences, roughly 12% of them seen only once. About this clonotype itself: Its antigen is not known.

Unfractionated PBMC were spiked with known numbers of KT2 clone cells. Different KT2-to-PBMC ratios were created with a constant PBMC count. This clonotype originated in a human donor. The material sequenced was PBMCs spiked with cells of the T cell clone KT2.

The CDR3 sequence is CSARGPYMAWANEKLFF. Here the CDR3 DNA reads TGCAGTGCTAGAGGCCCCTACATGGCGTGGGCTAATGAAAAACTGTTTTTT. The chain joins TRBV20-1 to TRBJ1-4, with unresolved D. The CDR3 length is 17 residues. V lost 1 base and J 3 bases, leaving 18 bases between the germline ends. Germline lookup yields CDR1 DFQATT and CDR2 SNEGSKA (reference sequence).